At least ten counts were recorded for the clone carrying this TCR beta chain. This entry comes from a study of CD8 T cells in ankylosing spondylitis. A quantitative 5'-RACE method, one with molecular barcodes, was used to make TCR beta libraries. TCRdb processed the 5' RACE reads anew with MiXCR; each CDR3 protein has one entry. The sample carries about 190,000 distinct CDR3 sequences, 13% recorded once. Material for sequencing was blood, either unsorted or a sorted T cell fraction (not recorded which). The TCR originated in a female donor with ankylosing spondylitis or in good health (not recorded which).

CDR3 loop: CATNRDYGSGELFF. The DNA of the CDR3 is TGTGCCACCAACCGGGACTACGGGTCCGGGGAGCTGTTTTTT. The chain carries TRBV2 and TRBJ2-2; the match to TRBD2 covers 7 bases. Germline V gene lookup returns CDR1 SNHLY and CDR2 FYNNEI. With V trimmed by 10 bases and J by 6 bases, 11 bases remained unmatched. CDR3 size: 14 residues.